The 32 T cell receptor beta chains given below trace back to one sample, sequenced in a study of Graves' ophthalmopathy and Graves' hyperthyroidism. Transcripts of RNA were the source for amplifying TCR beta CDR3 regions. The first-round RT-PCR employed HTBI primers together with the Qiagen OneStep RT-PCR kit. A multiplex PCR was then performed as the second round. TCRdb itself ran the multiplex PCR reads through MiXCR, one entry per CDR3 protein. The sample has 900,000 to 1,200,000 distinct CDR3 sequences, less than 45% seen once. Source material: peripheral blood or thyroid tissue (not recorded which). Receptors originate from an adult man with Graves' hyperthyroidism.

The chain joins TRBV4-3 to TRBJ2-7; 10 bases line up with TRBD2. The J segment lost 0 bases and the V segment lost 3 bases, leaving 8 bases of the junction unmatched. Per the germline V gene, CDR1 is LGHNA and CDR2 is YSLEER. This CDR3 has 17 amino acids. CDR3 sequence: CASSQDPGTSASYEQYF. CDR3 bases: TGCGCCAGCAGCCAGGATCCCGGGACTAGCGCCTCCTACGAGCAGTACTTC.

V gene TRBV15 combines with J gene TRBJ1-2, with D unresolved. The V end lost 2 bases, the J end lost 4 bases, and 14 bases lay between the germline ends. CDR1 and CDR2 from the germline V gene are LNHNV and YYDKDF (reference sequence). The CDR3 covers 15 residues. CDR3 residues: CATSRQANTPYGYTF. In DNA form, the CDR3 reads TGTGCCACCAGCAGACAGGCGAACACTCCCTATGGCTACACCTTC.

In its sample, this clonotype was seen many times. The chain employs TRBV19 and TRBJ2-2; D is unresolved. There are 15 residues in the CDR3. V lost 7 bases and J lost 0, with 12 bases in between. Per germline, CDR1 LNHDA and CDR2 SQIVND (reference sequence). The CDR3 bases are TGTGCCAGTACTTCCCGAATTTCGAACACCGGGGAGCTGTTTTTT. Translated: CASTSRISNTGELFF.

This clonotype has a count of ten or more. The chain is built from TRBV7-2 and TRBJ1-2; D remains unclear. V gave up 5 bases and J gave up 4 bases, with 8 bases separating them. The germline gives CDR1 SGHTA, CDR2 FQGNSA. This CDR3 has 12 amino acids. CDR3 amino acids: CASSQVAYGYTF. CDR3 sequence (DNA): TGTGCCAGCAGCCAGGTCGCCTATGGCTACACCTTC.

At least ten counts were recorded for this clonotype. V gene TRBV5-5 combines with J gene TRBJ1-2, with D perhaps TRBD1 (5 bases). The CDR3 covers 17 residues. V lost 1 base to trimming and J lost 2 bases, with 18 bases between them. The germline CDR1 and CDR2 sequences are SGHKS and YYEKEE (reference sequence). The CDR3 loop is CASSLWGNKQYNYGYTF. CDR3 bases: TGTGCCAGCAGCTTGTGGGGGAACAAGCAATACAACTATGGCTACACCTTC.

This clonotype was observed at least ten times. Sequence at one end of the junction differs from germline and may be a read error. V is TRBV7-9 and J is TRBJ1-1; D not resolved. The CDR3 is made up of 13 amino acids. Per the germline V gene, CDR1 is SEHNR and CDR2 is FQNEAQ (reference sequence). As DNA, the CDR3 is TGCGCCAGCAGCCAAGATAGGGTCACTGAAGCTTTCTTT. Its translation: CASSQDRVTEAFF.

The sample holds a few counts of this clonotype. The gene calls are TRBV29-1 and TRBJ2-2; the D gene could be TRBD1 or TRBD2 (5 bases each). The CDR3 covers 12 residues. CDR1 and CDR2 from the germline V gene are SQVTM and ANQGSEA. V dropped 7 bases and J dropped 7 bases, with 13 bases sitting between them. The CDR3 here is CSGQGGGGELFF. The CDR3 nucleotides are TGCAGCGGCCAGGGTGGGGGCGGGGAGCTGTTTTTT.

The chain uses TRBV10-3 and TRBJ1-4; the match to TRBD1 covers 9 bases. CDR3 length equals 14 residues. V trimming: 6 bases; J trimming: 5 bases; junction bases outside the gene matches: 4. Germline V gene sequence: CDR1 ENHRY, CDR2 SYGVKD. The CDR3 sequence is CAIRRTGGNEKLFF. The DNA for the CDR3 is TGTGCCATCAGAAGAACAGGGGGCAATGAAAAACTGTTTTTT.

This chain connects TRBV29-1 to TRBJ1-1; TRBD1 agrees at 9 bases. Trimming cost V 7 bases and J 7 bases; bases outside gene matches: 1. Germline V gives CDR1 SQVTM, CDR2 ANQGSEA. The length of the CDR3 is 10 residues. This CDR3 is CSGGQGEAFF. The DNA for the CDR3 is TGCAGCGGGGGACAGGGTGAAGCTTTCTTT.

This clonotype has ten or more counts. CDR3: CASSPEPSTEAFF. As DNA, the CDR3 is TGTGCCAGCAGCCCCGAGCCCAGTACTGAAGCTTTCTTT. The chain has TRBV7-2 and TRBJ1-1, with D unclear. CDR1 and CDR2 (germline): SGHTA, FQGNSA. The CDR3 contains 13 residues. V was shortened by 5 bases and J by 5 bases, with 12 bases between the two germline ends.

This clonotype was seen once. V usage is TRBV2 and J usage is TRBJ1-2; 9 bases map to TRBD1. The germline V gene has CDR1 SNHLY and CDR2 FYNNEI. The CDR3 runs 11 residues. V gave up 9 bases and J gave up 7 bases; unmatched junction bases: 3. The CDR3 DNA reads TGTGCCAGACAGGGGGCGAGTGGCTACACCTTC. Residues: CARQGASGYTF.

This clonotype was counted a few times. The rearrangement uses TRBV12-3 or TRBV12-4 and TRBJ1-2; the D is unclear. CDR3 length: 15 amino acids. Trimming removed 6 bases from V and 1 base from J, with 15 bases in between. The CDR3 sequence is CASSQASRNNYGYTF. CDR3 in DNA: TGTGCCAGCAGCCAAGCCAGTCGCAATAACTATGGCTACACCTTC.

This chain joins TRBV2 and TRBJ2-7; TRBD2 might be the D (7 bases). The CDR3 runs 12 residues. Germline values: CDR1 SNHLY, CDR2 FYNNEI. The CDR3 DNA reads as TGTGCTAGAGGGGGGGAGTGGCACGAGCAGTACTTC. It translates to CARGGEWHEQYF.

In its sample, this clonotype was seen a few times. V gene TRBV11-2 combines with J gene TRBJ1-1; perhaps TRBD1 as D (5 bases). Trimming removed 3 bases at V and 6 bases at J, with 14 bases between. Per the germline V gene, CDR1 is SGHAT and CDR2 is FQNNGV. CDR3 length equals 14 residues. The CDR3 DNA is TGTGCCAGCAGCTTCCGTTCATTGGGGGCTGAAGCTTTCTTT. Translated: CASSFRSLGAEAFF. The variable domain in full, completed from reference TRBV11-2 and TRBJ1-1, reads EAGVAQSPRYKIIEKRQSVAFWCNPISGHATLYWYQQILGQGPKLLIQFQNNGVVDDSQLPKDRFSAERLKGVDSTLKIQPAKLEDSAVYLCASSFRSLGAEAFFGQGTRLTVV.

This clonotype has ten or more counts. The chain is built from TRBV10-3 and TRBJ2-7; D unclear. The germline V and J ends were trimmed by 0 bases and 1 base, with 7 bases remaining between them. From germline, CDR1 is ENHRY and CDR2 SYGVKD. CDR3 length: 14 residues. This CDR3 is CAISESAESYEQYF. DNA for the CDR3: TGTGCCATCAGTGAGTCGGCGGAATCCTACGAGCAGTACTTC.

The chain couples TRBV5-1 to TRBJ2-5; D not certain. Trimming cost V 2 bases and J 6 bases, with 5 bases left between them. The CDR3 extends over 11 amino acids. From germline, CDR1 is SGHRS and CDR2 YFSETQ. CDR3 nucleotide sequence: TGCGCCAGCAGCTTCCGACAGACCCAGTACTTC. Translation: CASSFRQTQYF.

This clonotype has ten or more counts. This chain links TRBV29-1 with TRBJ2-2, with D perhaps TRBD2 (5 bases). Germline values: CDR1 SQVTM, CDR2 ANQGSEA. Trimming took 0 bases from V and 6 from J, leaving 8 bases between them. CDR3 size: 13 residues. CDR3 sequence: CSVEDRGSGELFF. In DNA, the CDR3 is TGCAGCGTTGAAGATCGAGGGTCCGGGGAGCTGTTTTTT.

The chain is built from TRBV20-1 and TRBJ1-2, with 8 bases identical to TRBD1. V lost 5 bases, J lost 5 bases, and 10 bases stayed unmatched. The CDR3 has 14 amino acids. Per germline, CDR1 DFQATT and CDR2 SNEGSKA (reference sequence). Written as DNA, the CDR3 is TGCAGTGCTGCCACTATAACAGGGGGATATGGCTACACCTTC. Translated, it gives CSAATITGGYGYTF.

The chain recombines TRBV7-2 with TRBJ2-5; 8 bases fit TRBD1. Trimming at V came to 5 bases and at J to 5 bases, leaving 10 bases not matched to a gene. Germline loops: CDR1 SGHTA, CDR2 FQGNSA. CDR3 size: 15 residues. CDR3 in DNA: TGTGCCAGCAGCCAGGACAGGGAACTCCGGGAGACCCAGTACTTC. It codes for CASSQDRELRETQYF.

The chain uses TRBV28 and TRBJ1-1; TRBD1 might be the D (5 bases). Germline CDR1 and CDR2: MDHEN and SYDVKM. The CDR3 covers 14 residues. V dropped 1 base and J dropped 3 bases, with 9 bases sitting between them. CDR3 sequence reads: CASSLLLGDTEAFF. DNA for the CDR3: TGTGCCAGCAGTTTATTATTAGGGGACACTGAAGCTTTCTTT.

This clonotype was seen more than once but under ten times. V gene TRBV5-1 combines with J gene TRBJ2-2; a possible D gene is TRBD1 (5 bases). CDR3 length equals 14 residues. V lost 4 bases to trimming and J lost 3 bases, with 10 bases between them. The V gene's germline CDR1 is SGHRS and CDR2 YFSETQ. CDR3 protein: CASSGAPDTGELFF. In DNA, the CDR3 is TGCGCCAGCAGCGGGGCCCCGGACACCGGGGAGCTGTTTTTT.

The sample holds many counts of this clonotype. V is TRBV7-2 and J is TRBJ1-5, with D unresolved. Germline CDR1 is SGHTA and CDR2 is FQGNSA. Trimming took off 4 bases at V and 6 bases at J, with 13 bases between the two ends. The CDR3 is made up of 14 amino acids. The CDR3 DNA reads TGTGCCAGCAGCTCCCAGACGGGGATTCAGCCCCAGCATTTT. Translated: CASSSQTGIQPQHF.

This clonotype was seen ten or more times. The V gene is TRBV7-2, the J gene TRBJ2-7; D tentatively reads TRBD1 or TRBD2 (5 bases each). Trimming left V 0 bases short and J 4 bases short, with 13 bases between. The CDR3 totals 15 residues. Germline V gene sequence: CDR1 SGHTA, CDR2 FQGNSA. The CDR3 coding sequence is TGTGCCAGCAGCTTAGCCTCGGGACGGATGTACGAGCAGTACTTC. Residues: CASSLASGRMYEQYF.

The rearrangement joins TRBV7-9 to TRBJ2-7; D may be TRBD1 (5 bases). Trimming left V 5 bases short and J 2 bases short, with 10 bases between. The length of the CDR3 is 13 residues. In germline, CDR1 is SEHNR, CDR2 FQNEAQ (reference sequence). In nucleotides, the CDR3 is TGTGCCAGCAGCAAGACAGAAACCTACGAGCAGTACTTC. It encodes CASSKTETYEQYF. Full variable domain (rest looked up from reference TRBV7-9 and TRBJ2-7): DTGVSQNPRHKITKRGQNVTFRCDPISEHNRLYWYRQTLGQGPEFLTYFQNEAQLEKSRLLSDRFSAERPKGSFSTLEIQRTEQGDSAMYLCASSKTETYEQYFGPGTRLTVT.

The V gene is TRBV7-2, the J gene TRBJ1-1; a possible D gene is TRBD1 (5 bases). Trimming removed 5 bases from V and 10 bases from J, with 17 bases in between. Germline-derived CDR1 and CDR2 are SGHTA and FQGNSA. The CDR3 has 13 amino acids. The CDR3 protein is CASSELAGRGAFF. The CDR3 DNA reads TGTGCCAGCAGCGAACTAGCGGGGAGGGGAGCTTTCTTT.

Ten or more counts support this clonotype. V is TRBV5-1 and J is TRBJ2-7; 14 nucleotides agree with TRBD2. V shed 2 bases, J shed 12 bases, and the junction held 4 bases outside the gene matches. This CDR3 is 13 amino acids long. The germline gives CDR1 SGHRS, CDR2 YFSETQ. CDR3: CASSLPGLAGVYF. The CDR3, as DNA: TGCGCCAGCAGCTTACCGGGACTAGCGGGAGTGTACTTC. The full variable domain, in which reference TRBV5-1 and TRBJ2-7 provide the parts outside the CDR3, is KAGVTQTPRYLIKTRGQQVTLSCSPISGHRSVSWYQQTPGQGLQFLFEYFSETQRNKGNFPGRFSGRQFSNSRSEMNVSTLELGDSALYLCASSLPGLAGVYFGPGTRLTVT.

The V and J genes are TRBV5-1 and TRBJ2-3, with D tentatively TRBD1 (5 bases). Germline V CDR1 and CDR2: SGHRS, YFSETQ. The V and J ends lost 0 bases and 5 bases respectively, with 16 bases between them. The CDR3 extends over 16 amino acids. The CDR3: CASSLDSRVARDTQYF. CDR3 bases: TGCGCCAGCAGCTTGGATAGCAGGGTGGCCCGAGATACGCAGTATTTT. Full variable domain (remainder filled in from reference TRBV5-1 and TRBJ2-3): KAGVTQTPRYLIKTRGQQVTLSCSPISGHRSVSWYQQTPGQGLQFLFEYFSETQRNKGNFPGRFSGRQFSNSRSEMNVSTLELGDSALYLCASSLDSRVARDTQYFGPGTRLTVL.

V gene TRBV6-5 combines with J gene TRBJ2-7; 7 bases align to TRBD2. The CDR3 consists of 15 residues. Unmatched junction bases numbered 9, after V lost 6 bases and J lost 1 base. CDR1 MNHEY and CDR2 SVGAGI come from the germline V gene. The CDR3 loop reads CASSRFSGVSYEQYF. DNA for the CDR3: TGTGCCAGCAGCCGTTTCAGCGGGGTGTCCTACGAGCAGTACTTC.

This clonotype was counted ten times or more. The chain is built from TRBV7-2 and TRBJ2-2; tentative D call: TRBD2 (6 bases). This CDR3 is built from 16 residues. Germline V gene lookup returns CDR1 SGHTA and CDR2 FQGNSA. The V and J ends lost 0 bases and 6 bases respectively, with 14 bases between them. CDR3 DNA sequence: TGTGCCAGCAGCTTAGCGGGCGGGGTAGCTCCCGGGGAGCTGTTTTTT. As protein: CASSLAGGVAPGELFF.

Points on this clonotype: Sequence at one end of the junction differs from germline and may be a read error. This sequence joins TRBV25-1 and TRBJ1-1; a possible D gene is TRBD1 (6 bases). Per the germline V gene, CDR1 is MGHDK and CDR2 is SYGVNS. This CDR3 region has 15 residues. In DNA form, the CDR3 reads TGTGCCAGCAGTGCCCCCACAGGAAGGGACACTGAGGCTTTCTTT. Its protein is CASSAPTGRDTEAFF. Based on the CDR3 plus reference TRBV25-1 and TRBJ1-1, the full variable domain is EADIYQTPRYLVIGTGKKITLECSQTMGHDKMYWYQQDPGMELHLIHYSYGVNSTEKGDLSSESTVSRIRTEHFPLTLESARPSHTSQYLCASSAPTGRDTEAFFGQGTRLTVV.

The sample holds many counts of this clonotype. The CDR3, as DNA: TGTGCCAGCAGCTTAGGCGGGAGAGGGACTAAAAATTCACCCCTCCACTTT. This sequence encodes CASSLGGRGTKNSPLHF. The chain uses TRBV7-2 and TRBJ1-6; a weak D match, TRBD1 (5 bases). From germline, CDR1 is SGHTA and CDR2 FQGNSA. V dropped 1 base and J dropped 7 bases, with 17 bases sitting between them. The CDR3 totals 17 residues.

This clonotype was seen at least ten times. The gene calls are TRBV7-9 and TRBJ2-5, with D perhaps being TRBD1 or TRBD2 (5 bases each). Germline V gene sequence: CDR1 SEHNR, CDR2 FQNEAQ (reference sequence). V shed 4 bases and J shed 4 bases, with 16 bases lying between them. The CDR3 length is 15 residues. The CDR3 reads CASSSPRGLAETQYF. CDR3 DNA sequence: TGTGCCAGCAGCTCCCCCCGGGGCCTGGCAGAGACCCAGTACTTC.